These 31 T cell receptor beta chains were sequenced from one sample in a study of cytomegalovirus exposure and HLA in healthy donors. Method: immunoSEQ multiplex PCR; TCRdb's copy keeps in-frame clones and lacks some. The sample lists roughly 130,000 clones; about 90% were seen once. The sample was PBMCs. The receptors shown here come from a man younger than 45 in good health and CMV-seronegative.

A single count supports this clone. In DNA form, the CDR3 reads TGTGCCAGCAGTTTGGGGGGGGTGGCCTACGAGCAGTACTTC. Amino acid sequence: CASSLGGVAYEQYF. The chain is built from TRBV27 and TRBJ2-7; 7 nucleotides align to TRBD2. This CDR3 is built from 14 residues. The J segment lost 2 bases and the V segment lost 3 bases, leaving 4 bases of the junction unmatched. CDR1 MNHEY and CDR2 SMNVEV come from the germline V gene (reference sequence).

This chain connects TRBV6-1 to TRBJ1-5; weak D call: TRBD1 (5 bases). V gave up 6 bases and J gave up 3 bases, with 12 bases separating them. Germline V gene lookup returns CDR1 MNHNS and CDR2 SASEGT. This CDR3 spans 14 amino acids. In DNA, the CDR3 is TGTGCCAGCAGCGCGGGGCTTGTCAATCAGCCCCAGCATTTT. Amino acid sequence: CASSAGLVNQPQHF.

The chain is built from TRBV7-7 and TRBJ2-3; possible D gene TRBD2, 5 bases. The CDR3 consists of 13 residues. Trimming left V 0 bases short and J 8 bases short, with 9 bases between. In germline, CDR1 is SSHAT, CDR2 FNYEAQ (reference sequence). For the CDR3, the DNA is TGTGCCAGCAGCTTAGCGCGGGCGGGTACGCAGTATTTT. Its translation is CASSLARAGTQYF.

The sample holds one count of this clone. The CDR3 nucleotides read TGTGCCAGCAGTGAGGGTGGGAGCTGGAACAATGAGCAGTTCTTC. Amino acid sequence: CASSEGGSWNNEQFF. V is TRBV2 and J is TRBJ2-1; maybe TRBD2 (5 bases). CDR3 length: 15 amino acids. V shed 3 bases and J shed 5 bases, with 14 bases lying between them. Germline CDR1 and CDR2: SNHLY and FYNNEI.

The J gene is TRBJ1-4, the V gene TRBV9; maybe TRBD1 (6 bases). The V and J ends lost 4 bases and 0 bases respectively, with 16 bases between them. The CDR3 spans 17 residues. In germline, CDR1 is SGDLS, CDR2 YYNGEE. This CDR3 is CASSPRRGGATNEKLFF. In nucleotides, the CDR3 is TGTGCCAGCAGCCCCCGCCGGGGGGGCGCAACTAATGAAAAACTGTTTTTT.

The rearrangement uses TRBV19 and TRBJ2-7, with 8 bases that match TRBD2. V lost 6 bases and J lost 1; bases outside the gene matches: 2. Germline CDR1 reads LNHDA; CDR2 reads SQIVND (reference sequence). This CDR3 is built from 13 residues. This CDR3 reads CASSLAGSYEQYF. CDR3 coding DNA: TGTGCCAGTAGCTTAGCGGGGTCCTACGAGCAGTACTTC. Drawing the rest from reference TRBV19 and TRBJ2-7, the complete variable domain is DGGITQSPKYLFRKEGQNVTLSCEQNLNHDAMYWYRQDPGQGLRLIYYSQIVNDFQKGDIAEGYSVSREKKESFPLTVTSAQKNPTAFYLCASSLAGSYEQYFGPGTRLTVT.

The chain employs TRBV5-1 and TRBJ2-5; 12 bases are a match to TRBD2. J was trimmed by 5 bases and V by 4 bases; bases with no gene match: 15. Germline loops: CDR1 SGHRS, CDR2 YFSETQ. The CDR3 runs 18 residues. CDR3 residues: CASSPTRLAGVVMETQYF. CDR3 nucleotide sequence: TGCGCCAGCAGCCCCACTAGACTAGCGGGAGTTGTAATGGAGACCCAGTACTTC.

This chain joins TRBV2 and TRBJ2-7; D is possibly TRBD2 (6 bases). Trimming took 3 bases from V and 5 from J, leaving 8 bases between them. Germline V gene lookup returns CDR1 SNHLY and CDR2 FYNNEI. The CDR3 runs 12 residues. CDR3: CASSDGGDEQYF. The CDR3 DNA reads TGTGCCAGCAGTGACGGGGGAGACGAGCAGTACTTC.

The chain combines TRBV19 with TRBJ2-7, with 8 bases matching TRBD2. CDR1 LNHDA and CDR2 SQIVND come from the germline V gene (reference sequence). V shed 5 bases, J shed 4 bases, and the junction held 16 bases outside the gene matches. The CDR3 consists of 17 residues. The CDR3 sequence is CASSPNPTLAVFYEQYF. The DNA of the CDR3 is TGTGCCAGTAGTCCCAACCCAACACTAGCGGTCTTTTACGAGCAGTACTTC.

The V call is TRBV5-1, the J call TRBJ2-1, with D unclear. Germline CDR1 is SGHRS and CDR2 is YFSETQ. The V end lost 0 bases, the J end lost 13 bases, and 14 bases lay between the germline ends. This CDR3 is 13 amino acids long. The CDR3 loop reads CASSLAHSTEQFF. The DNA for the CDR3 is TGCGCCAGCAGCTTGGCCCACAGCACCGAACAGTTCTTC.

The rearrangement links TRBV30 to TRBJ1-5; no clear D gene. The ends were cut back, 1 base at V and 6 bases at J, with 13 bases in the middle. CDR1 is GTSNPN, CDR2 SVGIG, per germline (reference sequence). The CDR3 totals 14 residues. In DNA, the CDR3 is TGTGCCTGGAGTGATCCGGTTTTAAGTCAGCCCCAGCATTTT. Protein product: CAWSDPVLSQPQHF.

This clone was seen more than once but under ten times. The DNA for the CDR3 is TGTGCCAGTAGACAACAGGGGACCTACGAGCAGTACTTC. Its protein is CASRQQGTYEQYF. The gene calls are TRBV19 and TRBJ2-7, with 7 nucleotides matching TRBD1. The germline V gene has CDR1 LNHDA and CDR2 SQIVND (reference sequence). The CDR3 totals 13 residues. The J segment lost 2 bases and the V segment lost 6 bases, leaving 4 bases of the junction unmatched.

This clone was seen only a few times. V and J are TRBV10-2 and TRBJ2-1, with 7 bases matching TRBD2. CDR1 is WSHSY and CDR2 is SAAADI in the germline V gene. The junction had 6 bases not matched to a gene; V was cut back by 10 bases and J by 3 bases. The CDR3 covers 13 residues. CDR3 loop: CATQSGNYNEQFF. The CDR3 nucleotides read TGCGCCACCCAGAGCGGGAACTACAATGAGCAGTTCTTC.

J is TRBJ2-5 and V is TRBV6-1; TRBD2 aligns across 10 bases. V was pared by 2 bases and J by 5 bases, with 5 bases of the junction left unmatched. The CDR3 covers 15 residues. From germline, CDR1 is MNHNS and CDR2 SASEGT. CDR3 residues: CASSELAGALETQYF. Written as DNA, the CDR3 is TGTGCCAGCAGTGAACTAGCGGGAGCTTTGGAGACCCAGTACTTC.

The rearrangement links TRBV19 to TRBJ1-5; D may be TRBD1 (5 bases). The V and J ends lost 7 bases and 1 base respectively, with 23 bases between them. Germline CDR1 and CDR2: LNHDA and SQIVND (reference sequence). The CDR3 runs to 18 residues. The CDR3 bases are TGTGCCAGTACCGGCGAAGCAGGGTCCACCCTGAGCAATCAGCCCCAGCATTTT. Its translation is CASTGEAGSTLSNQPQHF.

The chain has TRBV4-1 and TRBJ1-5; a weak D match, TRBD1 (5 bases). Trimming left V 0 bases short and J 3 bases short, with 9 bases between. This CDR3 contains 15 residues. Germline V gene lookup returns CDR1 MGHRA and CDR2 YSYEKL. CDR3 in amino acids: CASSQEQEYNQPQHF. CDR3 sequence (DNA): TGCGCCAGCAGCCAAGAACAGGAATACAATCAGCCCCAGCATTTT.

The chain has TRBV5-4 and TRBJ2-1; TRBD2 matches 9 bases. V lost 1 base to trimming and J lost 8 bases; unmatched junction nucleotides: 10. This CDR3 is built from 16 residues. Germline assignment: CDR1 SGHNT and CDR2 YYREEE (reference sequence). Here the CDR3 reads CASSLYGTSKWHEQFF. CDR3 coding DNA: TGTGCCAGCAGCTTGTATGGGACTAGCAAGTGGCATGAGCAGTTCTTC. Combining the CDR3 with reference TRBV5-4 and TRBJ2-1 gives the whole variable domain ETGVTQSPTHLIKTRGQQVTLRCSSQSGHNTVSWYQQALGQGPQFIFQYYREEENGRGNFPPRFSGLQFPNYSSELNVNALELDDSALYLCASSLYGTSKWHEQFFGPGTRLTVL.

The chain links TRBV6-5 to TRBJ1-3, with TRBD1 as a possible D gene (5 bases). The CDR3 length is 15 residues. The V gene lost 10 bases and the J gene lost 3 bases, with 19 bases spanning the gap. Germline V CDR1 and CDR2: MNHEY, SVGAGI. CDR3 amino acids: CATKNPGGDGNTIYF. CDR3 sequence (DNA): TGTGCCACCAAAAATCCGGGGGGAGATGGAAACACCATATATTTT.

The genes are TRBV6-4 and TRBJ2-1; 11 bases are shared with TRBD2. J lost 5 bases, V lost 8 bases, and 8 bases had no gene match. Germline V gene lookup returns CDR1 MRHNA and CDR2 SNTAGT. This CDR3 contains 15 residues. CDR3 DNA sequence: TGTGCCAGCGGACATACTAGCGGGGGCAACAATGAGCAGTTCTTC. Translation: CASGHTSGGNNEQFF.

The rearrangement links TRBV6-4 to TRBJ2-5, with a tentative D call TRBD2 (6 bases). Per the germline V gene, CDR1 is MRHNA and CDR2 is SNTAGT. The CDR3 has 16 residues. Trimming stripped 3 bases from V and 1 base from J, with 15 bases between. In DNA form, the CDR3 reads TGTGCCAGCAGTGAAGGAATAGCGGCGCGCCAAGAGACCCAGTACTTC. It encodes CASSEGIAARQETQYF.

J is TRBJ1-1 and V is TRBV19, with 7 bases lining up with TRBD1. Per the germline V gene, CDR1 is LNHDA and CDR2 is SQIVND (reference sequence). V gave up 6 bases and J gave up 1 base; unmatched junction bases: 2. This CDR3 has 13 amino acids. The chain's CDR3 is CASSRQGNTEAFF. The CDR3 coding sequence is TGTGCCAGTAGCAGACAGGGGAACACTGAAGCTTTCTTT.

Only one count was recorded for this clone. DNA of the CDR3: TGCAGCGTCCAAAAGCTAGGACAGGGTCGGGATACGCAGTATTTT. As protein: CSVQKLGQGRDTQYF. The J gene is TRBJ2-3, the V gene TRBV29-1, with 8 bases fitting TRBD1. The CDR3 spans 15 residues. Trimming at V came to 6 bases and at J to 6 bases, leaving 14 bases not matched to a gene. Germline CDR1 reads SQVTM; CDR2 reads ANQGSEA.

This clone has just one count. The chain recombines TRBV4-2 with TRBJ2-1; the D gene is possibly TRBD2 (6 bases). V lost 8 bases to trimming and J lost 3 bases, with 14 bases between them. Germline V gene sequence: CDR1 LGHNA, CDR2 YNFKEQ. The CDR3 runs to 14 residues. The CDR3 DNA follows: TGTGCCAGCCTCGGGGGAACGGACTACAATGAGCAGTTCTTC. This sequence encodes CASLGGTDYNEQFF.

The chain has TRBV6-4 and TRBJ2-7; TRBD1 might be the D (5 bases). The CDR3 is 14 amino acids. Per germline, CDR1 MRHNA and CDR2 SNTAGT. V shed 5 bases and J shed 1 base, with 12 bases lying between them. CDR3 sequence (DNA): TGTGCCAGCAGTCAAGACAGCCAATCCTACGAGCAGTACTTC. The encoded protein is CASSQDSQSYEQYF.

V and J are TRBV19 and TRBJ2-7, with 10 nucleotides matching TRBD2. The trim removed 3 bases at V and 5 bases at J, leaving 10 bases unmatched. This CDR3 comprises 16 residues. Germline lookup yields CDR1 LNHDA and CDR2 SQIVND (reference sequence). This chain's CDR3 is CASSIRTSGYKDEQYF. CDR3 nucleotides: TGTGCCAGTAGTATTAGGACTAGCGGCTATAAAGACGAGCAGTACTTC. Filled out from reference TRBV19 and TRBJ2-7, the complete variable domain reads DGGITQSPKYLFRKEGQNVTLSCEQNLNHDAMYWYRQDPGQGLRLIYYSQIVNDFQKGDIAEGYSVSREKKESFPLTVTSAQKNPTAFYLCASSIRTSGYKDEQYFGPGTRLTVT.

The chain combines TRBV11-2 with TRBJ2-1; 13 bases are a match to TRBD2. Germline CDR1 and CDR2: SGHAT and FQNNGV. This CDR3 has 15 residues. After removal of 3 bases from V and 6 bases from J, the junction contained 2 bases not matched to a gene. CDR3 region: CASSLGLAGLNEQFF. CDR3 bases: TGTGCCAGCAGCTTGGGACTAGCGGGACTCAATGAGCAGTTCTTC.

The chain is built from TRBV6-1 and TRBJ1-4, with a possible D match to TRBD1 (5 bases). V shed 3 bases and J shed 7 bases, with 6 bases lying between them. The CDR3 length is 12 residues. The germline V gene has CDR1 MNHNS and CDR2 SASEGT. This chain's CDR3 is CASSEQGEKLFF. In nucleotides, the CDR3 is TGTGCCAGCAGTGAGCAGGGTGAAAAACTGTTTTTT.

The CDR3 region has the DNA TGTGCTGCGACAGGGCAATACGAGCAGTACTTC. Protein: CAATGQYEQYF. V gene TRBV2 combines with J gene TRBJ2-7; 7 bases are a match to TRBD1. This CDR3 has 11 residues. Germline V gives CDR1 SNHLY, CDR2 FYNNEI. The complete variable domain, with remaining parts taken from reference TRBV2 and TRBJ2-7, reads EPEVTQTPSHQVTQMGQEVILRCVPISNHLYFYWYRQILGQKVEFLVSFYNNEISEKSEIFDDQFSVERPDGSNFTLKIRSTKLEDSAMYFCAATGQYEQYFGPGTRLTVT.

This CDR3 reads CASRKSSGYVTQYF. The CDR3 DNA follows: TGTGCCAGCAGGAAATCGTCGGGTTATGTGACCCAGTACTTC. The gene calls are TRBV6-5 and TRBJ2-5, with D uncertain. The V gene lost 6 bases and the J gene lost 7 bases, with 18 bases spanning the gap. Germline-derived CDR1 and CDR2 are MNHEY and SVGAGI. This CDR3 is built from 14 residues.

J is TRBJ1-4 and V is TRBV5-1; TRBD1 matches 9 bases. The trim removed 3 bases at V and 4 bases at J, leaving 7 bases unmatched. The CDR3 runs to 16 residues. CDR1 and CDR2 from the germline V gene are SGHRS and YFSETQ. For the CDR3, the DNA is TGCGCCAGCAGCTCTGGACAGGGGTCTATTAATGAAAAACTGTTTTTT. It specifies CASSSGQGSINEKLFF.

This CDR3 reads CASRLGQVAYEQYF. CDR3 DNA: TGTGCCAGCAGGCTGGGACAGGTCGCCTACGAGCAGTACTTC. The V and J genes are TRBV6-1 and TRBJ2-7; the match to TRBD1 covers 8 bases. From germline, CDR1 is MNHNS and CDR2 SASEGT. The CDR3 contains 14 residues. The ends lost 6 bases at V and 2 bases at J; junction bases unmatched: 6.